This T cell receptor (beta chain) emerged from a study of cytomegalovirus exposure and HLA in healthy donors. Study findings and constraints: Per a later analysis, 15,000 to 20,000 TCR beta sequences showed association with HLA alleles at 0.05 false discovery rate. It emerged from a later analysis that several of the most significant clusters appeared to be linked to common viral pathogens. Reports credit the classifier with highly specific, highly sensitive diagnosis of cytomegalovirus status. Rarity held for most TCR sequences, but there were some public TCRs that occurred in many donors.

This clone occurred once. What it recognizes is unknown. Primers: 60 Vbeta forward and 13 Jbeta reverse. Using immunoSEQ multiplex PCR, the repertoire was profiled, and TCRdb retains in-frame clones only, with some absent. The sample consists of some 130,000 clones, around 70% of them appearing once. Sequencing was done on a sample of PBMCs. The origin of this receptor is a male donor in good health and CMV-seronegative.

The CDR3 bases are TGCGCCAGCAGCTCTACGACAGGAAGCTCTGGAAACACCATATATTTT. Its protein is CASSSTTGSSGNTIYF. The chain links TRBV5-1 to TRBJ1-3; perhaps TRBD1 as D (6 bases). Looked up from germline, CDR1 is SGHRS and CDR2 is YFSETQ. The CDR3 sequence is 16 residues long. The V gene lost 3 bases and the J gene lost 0 bases, with 13 bases spanning the gap.